Presented here are 17 T cell receptor beta chains from one specimen sequenced in a study of cytomegalovirus exposure and HLA in healthy donors. PCR primers comprised 60 Vbeta and 13 Jbeta primers. Using immunoSEQ multiplex PCR, the repertoire was profiled, and TCRdb retains in-frame clones only, with some absent. The repertoire holds about 120,000 clones, with more than 60% as singletons. Sequencing was performed on PBMCs. The source of these receptors is a woman aged 40-49 years in good health and CMV-seropositive.

The V and J genes are TRBV6-5 and TRBJ2-1, with 11 bases matching TRBD2. The germline V gene encodes CDR1 MNHEY and CDR2 SVGAGI. J gave up 9 bases and V 2 bases, and 6 bases lay outside the gene matches. This CDR3 contains 15 residues. The DNA of the CDR3 is TGTGCCAGCAGTTACGTTAGCGGGGGGGGAGGTGAGCAGTTCTTC. Translation: CASSYVSGGGGEQFF.

The rearrangement joins TRBV4-3 to TRBJ2-1; 7 bases fit TRBD2. Per the germline V gene, CDR1 is LGHNA and CDR2 is YSLEER. V was pared by 0 bases and J by 3 bases, with 14 bases of the junction left unmatched. The CDR3 has 19 amino acids. CDR3 loop: CASSQDLLFGGGHYNEQFF. The CDR3 DNA sequence: TGCGCCAGCAGCCAAGATCTCCTATTTGGGGGAGGGCACTACAATGAGCAGTTCTTC.

Concerning this clone itself: Without the conserved terminal phenylalanine or tryptophan, this CDR3 likely stems from a read error. The rearrangement links TRBV20-1 to TRBJ1-1, with 7 positions matching TRBD1. The CDR3 has 9 residues. From germline, CDR1 is DFQATT and CDR2 SNEGSKA (reference sequence). V dropped 5 bases and J dropped 11; count of bases not matched to a gene: 2. The CDR3 here is CSARRGAFV. CDR3 DNA: TGCAGTGCTCGCAGGGGGGCTTTCGTT.

The rearrangement uses TRBV5-1 and TRBJ2-5, with TRBD1 as a possible D gene (6 bases). The CDR3 contains 14 residues. Germline-derived CDR1 and CDR2 are SGHRS and YFSETQ. V was clipped by 6 bases and J by 2 bases, with 14 bases between them. The chain's CDR3 is CASKEQGSQETQYF. The CDR3 DNA sequence: TGCGCCAGCAAGGAACAGGGATCACAAGAGACCCAGTACTTC. The complete variable domain, with remaining parts taken from reference TRBV5-1 and TRBJ2-5, reads KAGVTQTPRYLIKTRGQQVTLSCSPISGHRSVSWYQQTPGQGLQFLFEYFSETQRNKGNFPGRFSGRQFSNSRSEMNVSTLELGDSALYLCASKEQGSQETQYFGPGTRLLVL.

The J gene is TRBJ2-5, the V gene TRBV5-1; D is possibly TRBD1 (6 bases). Germline CDR1 is SGHRS and CDR2 is YFSETQ. Trimming left V 1 base short and J 2 bases short, with 12 bases between. This CDR3 spans 15 amino acids. The CDR3 region has the DNA TGCGCCAGCAGCTTGACAGGGAGATTTCAAGAGACCCAGTACTTC. This encodes CASSLTGRFQETQYF.

For this clone: Sequence at one end of the junction differs from germline and may be a read error. V usage is TRBV19 and J usage is TRBJ2-1, with 11 bases that match TRBD2. The CDR3 is 15 amino acids. Germline V CDR1 and CDR2: LNHDA, SQIVND (reference sequence). The CDR3 sequence: CVSTVTSGEYNEQFF. The CDR3 region has the DNA TGTGTCAGTACTGTGACTAGCGGGGAATACAATGAGCAGTTCTTC.

The CDR3 DNA reads TGTGCCACCAGCAGATCCGGGACTAGCGGGGGGAAAAACATTCAGTACTTC. It codes for CATSRSGTSGGKNIQYF. The chain uses TRBV15 and TRBJ2-4; 15 bases map to TRBD2. The junction had 3 bases not matched to a gene; V was cut back by 2 bases and J by 4 bases. CDR3 length: 17 residues. From germline, CDR1 is LNHNV and CDR2 YYDKDF (reference sequence).

V and J are TRBV25-1 and TRBJ1-2; TRBD1 might be the D (5 bases). Per germline, CDR1 MGHDK and CDR2 SYGVNS. The CDR3 extends over 13 amino acids. Trimming cost V 6 bases and J 1 base, with 9 bases left between them. The CDR3 loop is CASRPTDNYGYTF. The CDR3 DNA reads as TGTGCCAGCAGACCGACAGATAACTATGGCTACACCTTC.

In its sample, this clone was seen a few times. The chain uses TRBV4-2 and TRBJ2-7; a possible D gene is TRBD1 (5 bases). Per germline, CDR1 LGHNA and CDR2 YNFKEQ. This CDR3 is 14 amino acids long. With 4 bases removed from V and 3 bases from J, the gap between germline ends came to 13 bases. The CDR3 DNA is TGTGCCAGCAGCCTCTTTGACAGTATCTACGAGCAGTACTTC. Translated, it gives CASSLFDSIYEQYF.

The rearrangement links TRBV7-9 to TRBJ1-6, with no clear D. The germline gives CDR1 SEHNR, CDR2 FQNEAQ (reference sequence). V was cut by 4 bases and J by 8 bases, with 6 bases left in between. CDR3 length: 12 amino acids. The CDR3 sequence: CASSSVDSPLHF. The CDR3 nucleotides are TGTGCCAGCAGCTCCGTAGATTCACCCCTCCACTTT. Full variable domain (remainder filled in from reference TRBV7-9 and TRBJ1-6): DTGVSQNPRHKITKRGQNVTFRCDPISEHNRLYWYRQTLGQGPEFLTYFQNEAQLEKSRLLSDRFSAERPKGSFSTLEIQRTEQGDSAMYLCASSSVDSPLHFGNGTRLTVT.

The V call is TRBV7-2, the J call TRBJ2-6; 7 nucleotides line up with TRBD2. This CDR3 comprises 15 residues. Germline V gene lookup returns CDR1 SGHTA and CDR2 FQGNSA. The trim removed 6 bases at V and 3 bases at J, leaving 5 bases unmatched. The CDR3 region has the DNA TGTGCCAGCAGGGGGGGAGGGTTTGGGGCCAACGTCCTGACTTTC. It specifies CASRGGGFGANVLTF.

The V and J genes are TRBV19 and TRBJ2-1, with a possible D match to TRBD2 (5 bases). Germline loops: CDR1 LNHDA, CDR2 SQIVND (reference sequence). V was pared by 5 bases and J by 3 bases, with 17 bases between. The CDR3 is made up of 16 amino acids. CDR3 bases: TGTGCCAGTAGTGCCCCAGGAAGCGGAGGCTACAATGAGCAGTTCTTC. Protein: CASSAPGSGGYNEQFF.

V is TRBV15 and J is TRBJ2-7; possible D gene TRBD1, 6 bases. The germline V gene encodes CDR1 LNHNV and CDR2 YYDKDF (reference sequence). The CDR3 has 16 residues. V shed 5 bases and J shed 0 bases, with 17 bases lying between them. The CDR3 reads CATSGGHAGASYEQYF. The CDR3 DNA reads TGTGCCACCAGCGGCGGACACGCAGGGGCCTCCTACGAGCAGTACTTC.

The chain recombines TRBV4-1 with TRBJ2-1, with TRBD2 matching over 14 bases. V gave up 1 base and J gave up 0 bases; unmatched junction bases: 2. Germline V CDR1 and CDR2: MGHRA, YSYEKL. The CDR3 runs 18 residues. The CDR3 DNA sequence: TGCGCCAGCAGCCAAGGACTAGCGGGGGGGCCCTCCTACAATGAGCAGTTCTTC. Protein product: CASSQGLAGGPSYNEQFF.

This sequence joins TRBV9 and TRBJ2-1; the D gene is possibly TRBD1 (6 bases). CDR1 and CDR2 (germline): SGDLS, YYNGEE. Trimming left V 0 bases short and J 2 bases short, with 12 bases between. There are 16 residues in the CDR3. CDR3 DNA: TGTGCCAGCAGCGTAGCTGGGGGCTCCCCCTACAATGAGCAGTTCTTC. It translates to CASSVAGGSPYNEQFF.

The chain employs TRBV5-1 and TRBJ2-5; 9 bases line up with TRBD2. The CDR3 contains 16 residues. The trim removed 2 bases at V and 4 bases at J, leaving 9 bases unmatched. Germline-derived CDR1 and CDR2 are SGHRS and YFSETQ. CDR3 coding DNA: TGCGCCAGCAGCTTTTTAGGCGGGGGGGCTTCAGAGACCCAGTACTTC. As protein: CASSFLGGGASETQYF.

V is TRBV20-1 and J is TRBJ2-7, with D hard to call. The CDR3 is made up of 10 amino acids. Germline assignment: CDR1 DFQATT and CDR2 SNEGSKA (reference sequence). The germline V and J ends were trimmed by 5 bases and 8 bases, with 10 bases remaining between them. In DNA form, the CDR3 reads TGCAGTGCTGGCGGTGCCCAGCAGTACTTC. Translating gives CSAGGAQQYF.